This T cell receptor beta chain was recovered during a study of spatial heterogeneity in lung cancer. Study information: Raw-read counts averaged over ten per unique TCR and UMI combination. General study results and limits: Expanded TCRs classified as ubiquitous or regional were counted, and these counts tracked ubiquitous and regional nonsynonymous mutations, respectively. Expanded alpha and beta TCR counts within tumors tracked tumor mutation counts.

The time point was: sample taken at primary tumor resection. Tumor, nontumor lung or frozen PBMC supplied whole RNA, sequenced without sorting. All TCR cDNA molecules were individually tagged with a unique molecular identifier. MiXCR, applied by TCRdb to the 5' RACE reads, yields one record per CDR3 protein. There are roughly 18,000 distinct CDR3 sequences in the sample; about 7% occur only once, and about 20% lies in the top ten. A note on this clonotype: Its antigen is still unknown.

The sequencing here drew on lung tumor tissue, taken at surgery. The origin of this receptor is a female donor with early-stage non-small cell lung cancer.

CDR3 DNA sequence: TGCAGTGCTAGGGGGGACCAAGAGACCCAGTACTTC. This gives the protein CSARGDQETQYF. V and J are TRBV20-1 and TRBJ2-5; D may correspond to TRBD1 or TRBD2 (5 bases each). The CDR3 has 12 residues. V lost 3 bases to trimming and J lost 0 bases, with 5 bases between them. Germline CDR1 and CDR2: DFQATT and SNEGSKA (reference sequence).